The source of this T cell receptor (beta chain) is a study of shared clonotypes between healthy human individuals. The overall study: There were three CD4 naive, three CD4 memory, two CD8 naive and one CD8 memory plates per donor.

The authors distributed each subset's genomic DNA evenly over several immunoSEQ plates. The protocol was immunoSEQ multiplex PCR, while the TCRdb copy is restricted to in-frame clones and leaves out a portion. The sample lists over a million clones; about 96% were seen once. Per the germline V gene, CDR1 is SGDLS and CDR2 is YYNGEE. This CDR3 contains 12 residues. The junction had 8 bases not matched to a gene; V was cut back by 3 bases and J by 14 bases. This rearrangement joins TRBV9 to TRBJ2-1; TRBD2 agrees at 7 bases. Material for sequencing was naive CD4+ T cells sorted from blood. The subset here: CD45RA+ positively selected. The clonotype originates from a man younger than 40 in good health. The CDR3 nucleotides are TGTGCCAGCAGCGGTATTGGACTAGATAAGTTCTTC. Translating it yields CASSGIGLDKFF.